This T cell receptor (beta chain) was retrieved from a study of beta chain features in type 1 diabetes. Overall study: Summed over all samples, the examined sorted cells came to under 110,000,000. Points from the study as a whole: The study found moderately but significantly shorter TCRB CDR3s in all four CD4+ subsets of Type 1 diabetes patients.

CDR3 length equals 15 residues. Germline-derived CDR1 and CDR2 are SGHDT and YYEEEE. V dropped 4 bases and J dropped 4; count of bases not matched to a gene: 5. Researchers reported sorting CD4+ naive, central memory, regulatory and stem cell-like memory cells via CD45RO/CCR7/CD25/CD127/CD95/CD27. Expressed TCRB transcripts got sequenced, as all isolated RNA was reverse transcribed. Assay: immunoSEQ multiplex PCR; the TCRdb copy retains only in-frame clones and omits some. The sample yields a few hundred thousand clones, under 13% seen once. This clone was counted only a few times. Its antigen is undetermined.

This sequence was found in a man younger than 40 with type 1 diabetes. Sequencing was done on a sample of naive CD4+ T cells from blood. The chain has TRBV5-6 and TRBJ1-2; 12 bases align to TRBD1. The chain's CDR3 is CASSGRDRGPYGYTF. CDR3 nucleotide sequence: TGTGCCAGCAGCGGCCGGGACAGGGGGCCCTATGGCTACACCTTC.